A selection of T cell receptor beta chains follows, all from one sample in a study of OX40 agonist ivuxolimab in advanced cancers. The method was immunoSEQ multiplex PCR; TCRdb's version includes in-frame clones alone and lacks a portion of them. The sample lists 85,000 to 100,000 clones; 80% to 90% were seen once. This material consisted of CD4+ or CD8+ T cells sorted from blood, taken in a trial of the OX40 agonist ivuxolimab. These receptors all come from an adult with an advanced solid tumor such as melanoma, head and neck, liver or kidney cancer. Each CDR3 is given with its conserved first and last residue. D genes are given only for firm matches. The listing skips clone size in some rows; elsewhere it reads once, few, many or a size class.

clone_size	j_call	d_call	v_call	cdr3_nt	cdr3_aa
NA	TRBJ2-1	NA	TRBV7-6	TGTGCCAGCAGCTTAGACCTGGGTTCGATACGCAATGAGCAGTTCTTC	CASSLDLGSIRNEQFF
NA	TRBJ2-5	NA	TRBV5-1	TGCGCCAGCAGCTTGGCTAGGGAAGAGACCCAGTACTTC	CASSLAREETQYF
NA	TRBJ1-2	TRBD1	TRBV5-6	TGTGCCAGCAGCTTGGACTCAGGGGGTAGCTATGGCTACACCTTC	CASSLDSGGSYGYTF
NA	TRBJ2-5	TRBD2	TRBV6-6	TGTGCCAGCAGTTTTGCGGGGGGGCGGGAGACCCAGTACTTC	CASSFAGGRETQYF
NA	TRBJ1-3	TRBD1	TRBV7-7	TGTGCCAGCAGCCGGGACAGGACAGCCACTGGAAACACCATATATTTT	CASSRDRTATGNTIYF
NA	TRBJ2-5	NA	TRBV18	TGTGCCAGCTCACGGTCCAGGACGGAGACCCAGTACTTC	CASSRSRTETQYF
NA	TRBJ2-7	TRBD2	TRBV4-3	TGCGCCAGCAGCCGAGGGACTAGCGGGGGTCCTTCCTCCTACGAGCAGTACTTC	CASSRGTSGGPSSYEQYF
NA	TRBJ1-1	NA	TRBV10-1	TGCGCCAGCAGTTTAATGGTGAACACTGAAGCTTTCTTT	CASSLMVNTEAFF
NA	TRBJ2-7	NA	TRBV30	TGTGCCTGGACCCCGGGACCCATCTACGAGCAGTACTTC	CAWTPGPIYEQYF
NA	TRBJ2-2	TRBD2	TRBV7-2	TGTGCCAGCAGCTTAGTGGCGGGGGGCGGCACCGGGGAGCTGTTTTTT	CASSLVAGGGTGELFF
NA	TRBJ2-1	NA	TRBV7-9	TGTGCCAGCAGCCTCATGGGGGCGGGTGATGAGCAGTTCTTC	CASSLMGAGDEQFF
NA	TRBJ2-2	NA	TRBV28	TGTGCCAGCAGTTTCGCACAAGGCAGGGGCTCGAGGGAGCTGTTTTTT	CASSFAQGRGSRELFF
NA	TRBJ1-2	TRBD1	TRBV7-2	TGTGCCAGCAGCTTAGCGGGGCAGGGGGCAAACTATGGCTACACCTTC	CASSLAGQGANYGYTF
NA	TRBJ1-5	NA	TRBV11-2	TGTGCCAGCAGCTTAGCAGGGGCCTATCAGCCCCAGCATTTT	CASSLAGAYQPQHF
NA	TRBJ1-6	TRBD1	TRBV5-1	TGCGCCAGCAGCTTGGACGGGACAGGAGGATCACCCCTCCACTTT	CASSLDGTGGSPLHF
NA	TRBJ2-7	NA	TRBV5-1	TGCGCCAGCAGCTTGGGAGACAGACAAAACGAGCAGTACTTC	CASSLGDRQNEQYF
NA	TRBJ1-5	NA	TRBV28	TGTGCCAGCAGTTCAGGAGGGCAGTCCAATCAGCCCCAGCATTTT	CASSSGGQSNQPQHF
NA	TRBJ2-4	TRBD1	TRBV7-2	TGTGCCAGCAGCACCCGGACAGGTTCAAACATTCAGTACTTC	CASSTRTGSNIQYF
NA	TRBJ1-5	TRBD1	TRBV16	TGTGCCAGCAGCCCAGACAGGGGTTATCAGCCCCAGCATTTT	CASSPDRGYQPQHF
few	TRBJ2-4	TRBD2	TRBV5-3	TGTGCCAGAAGCCGCTCTAGCGGGGGGGCTTACGAGCTAGCCAAAAACATTCAGTACTTC	CARSRSSGGAYELAKNIQYF
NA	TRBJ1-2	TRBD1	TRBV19	TGTGCCAGTAGTAGCCGACAGGGGGTCGTTTATGGCTACACCTTC	CASSSRQGVVYGYTF
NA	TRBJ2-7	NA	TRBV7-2	TGTGCCAGCAGCTTAGGAAGGGACATAACCTACGAGCAGTACTTC	CASSLGRDITYEQYF
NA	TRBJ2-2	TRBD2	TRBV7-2	TGTGCCAGCGGACTAGCGGGGGGGCCCGGGGAGCTGTTTTTT	CASGLAGGPGELFF
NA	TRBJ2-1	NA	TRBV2	TGTGCCAGCACAATCGGGGGGCCATACAATGAGCAGTTCTTC	CASTIGGPYNEQFF
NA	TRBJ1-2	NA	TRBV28	TGTGCCAGCAGCTCGGGGTCTCTTTCACATGGCTACACCTTC	CASSSGSLSHGYTF
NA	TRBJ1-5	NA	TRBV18	TGTGCCAGCTCAGATACGGGGATCAATCAGCCCCAGCATTTT	CASSDTGINQPQHF
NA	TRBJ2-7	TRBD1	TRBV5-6	TGTGCCAGCAGCCCTAGGGGGACAGGGGGCAACGAGCAGTACTTC	CASSPRGTGGNEQYF
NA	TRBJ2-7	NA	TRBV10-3	TGTGCCATCAGTGATCCGGGAGCAGGGAGGTACGAGCAGTACTTC	CAISDPGAGRYEQYF